This TCR beta chain was recorded in a study of blood T cell repertoires in COVID-19. About the study: Samples came from the United States, Italy and Spain, spanning acute and convalescent COVID-19. The cDNA or gDNA used as material had been derived from T cells, B-cell-depleted T cells, or PBMCs.

Recruited during active infection, patients (from Seattle) were subsequently followed longitudinally. Authors' processing steps: How many nucleated cells were present was estimated from reference gene primer amplification. Data came from immunoSEQ multiplex PCR; TCRdb stores just in-frame clones and leaves some out. Clone size and the V and J calls come from that table; the DNA yielded D and trimming. The profile shows roughly 340,000 clones, 80% to 90% of them singletons. V was clipped by 4 bases and J by 1 base; unmatched bases: 6. This CDR3 comprises 18 residues. Germline loops: CDR1 SGHNT, CDR2 YYREEE (reference sequence).

Sequencing was performed on peripheral blood. The chain combines TRBV5-4 with TRBJ2-2; 14 positions agree with TRBD2. This receptor was identified in a woman aged 50 to 60 with COVID-19, enrolled during active disease. In nucleotides, the CDR3 is TGTGCCAGCAGCCCAGGGACTAGCGGGAGCCTGAACACCGGGGAGCTGTTTTTT. It specifies CASSPGTSGSLNTGELFF.